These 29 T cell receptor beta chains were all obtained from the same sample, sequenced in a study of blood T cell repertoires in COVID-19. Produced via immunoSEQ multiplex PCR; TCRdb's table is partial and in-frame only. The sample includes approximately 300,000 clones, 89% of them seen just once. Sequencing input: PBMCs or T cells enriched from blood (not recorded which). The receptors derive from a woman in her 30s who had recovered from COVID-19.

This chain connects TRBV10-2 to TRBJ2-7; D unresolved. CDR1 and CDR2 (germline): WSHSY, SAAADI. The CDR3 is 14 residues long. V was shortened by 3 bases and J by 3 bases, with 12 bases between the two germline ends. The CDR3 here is CASSENSQYYEQYF. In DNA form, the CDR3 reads TGCGCCAGCAGTGAAAATAGCCAATACTACGAGCAGTACTTC.

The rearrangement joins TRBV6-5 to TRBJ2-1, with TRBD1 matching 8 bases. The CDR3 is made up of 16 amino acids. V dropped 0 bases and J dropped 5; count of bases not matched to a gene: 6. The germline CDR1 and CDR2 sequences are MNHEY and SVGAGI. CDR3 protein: CASSYSVGQGHNEQFF. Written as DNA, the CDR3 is TGTGCCAGCAGTTACTCTGTAGGACAGGGACACAATGAGCAGTTCTTC.

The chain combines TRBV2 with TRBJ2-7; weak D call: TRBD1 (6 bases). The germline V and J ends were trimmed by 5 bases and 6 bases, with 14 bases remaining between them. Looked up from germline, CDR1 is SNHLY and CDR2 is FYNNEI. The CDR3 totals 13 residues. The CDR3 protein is CASSNEQGLEQYF. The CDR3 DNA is TGTGCCAGCAGTAATGAACAGGGCCTCGAGCAGTACTTC. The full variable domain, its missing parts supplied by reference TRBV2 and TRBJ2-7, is EPEVTQTPSHQVTQMGQEVILRCVPISNHLYFYWYRQILGQKVEFLVSFYNNEISEKSEIFDDQFSVERPDGSNFTLKIRSTKLEDSAMYFCASSNEQGLEQYFGPGTRLTVT.

This chain's CDR3 is CASSPTYGTSSTDTQYF. CDR3 coding DNA: TGTGCCAGCAGTCCTACCTACGGGACTTCTAGCACAGATACGCAGTATTTT. This chain joins TRBV28 and TRBJ2-3, with D possibly being TRBD2 (6 bases). The CDR3 extends over 17 amino acids. The germline V and J ends were trimmed by 5 bases and 0 bases, with 18 bases remaining between them. The germline V gene has CDR1 MDHEN and CDR2 SYDVKM.

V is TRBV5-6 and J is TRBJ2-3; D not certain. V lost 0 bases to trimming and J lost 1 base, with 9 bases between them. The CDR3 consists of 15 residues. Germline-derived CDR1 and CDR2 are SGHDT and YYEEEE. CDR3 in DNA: TGTGCCAGCAGCTTGGATTTTACAGGCACAGATACGCAGTATTTT. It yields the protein CASSLDFTGTDTQYF. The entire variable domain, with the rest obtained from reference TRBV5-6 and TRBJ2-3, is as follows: DAGVTQSPTHLIKTRGQQVTLRCSPKSGHDTVSWYQQALGQGPQFIFQYYEEEERQRGNFPDRFSGHQFPNYSSELNVNALLLGDSALYLCASSLDFTGTDTQYFGPGTRLTVL.

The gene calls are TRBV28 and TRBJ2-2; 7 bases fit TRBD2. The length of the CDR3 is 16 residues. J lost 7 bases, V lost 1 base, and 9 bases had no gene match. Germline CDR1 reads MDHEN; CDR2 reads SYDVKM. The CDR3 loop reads CASSLYTTGLGGELFF. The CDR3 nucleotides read TGTGCCAGCAGTTTATACACCACTGGACTAGGCGGGGAGCTGTTTTTT.

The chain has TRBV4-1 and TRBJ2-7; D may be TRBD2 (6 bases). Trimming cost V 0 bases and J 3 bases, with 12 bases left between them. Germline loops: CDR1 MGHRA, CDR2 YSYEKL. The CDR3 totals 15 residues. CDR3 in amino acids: CASSQDPSDLYEQYF. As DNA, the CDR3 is TGCGCCAGCAGCCAAGATCCTAGCGATCTCTACGAGCAGTACTTC.

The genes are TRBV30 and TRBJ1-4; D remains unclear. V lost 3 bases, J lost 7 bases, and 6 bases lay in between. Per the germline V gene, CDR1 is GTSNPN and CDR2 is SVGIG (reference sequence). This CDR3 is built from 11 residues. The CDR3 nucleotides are TGTGCCTGGAGACTACCTGAAAAACTGTTTTTT. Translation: CAWRLPEKLFF.

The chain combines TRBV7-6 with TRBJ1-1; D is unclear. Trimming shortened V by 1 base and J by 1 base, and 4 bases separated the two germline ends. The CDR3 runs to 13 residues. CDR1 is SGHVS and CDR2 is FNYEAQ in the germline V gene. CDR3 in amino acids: CASSLEQNTEAFF. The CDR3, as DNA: TGTGCCAGCAGCTTAGAACAGAACACTGAAGCTTTCTTT.

The CDR3 bases are TGTGCCAGCAGCTTGGGCCAGATGAACACTGAAGCTTTCTTT. It encodes CASSLGQMNTEAFF. The rearrangement links TRBV5-6 to TRBJ1-1; no firm D call. The CDR3 has 14 amino acids. Trimming pared 0 bases from V and 0 bases from J, leaving 6 bases between. CDR1 and CDR2 (germline): SGHDT, YYEEEE.

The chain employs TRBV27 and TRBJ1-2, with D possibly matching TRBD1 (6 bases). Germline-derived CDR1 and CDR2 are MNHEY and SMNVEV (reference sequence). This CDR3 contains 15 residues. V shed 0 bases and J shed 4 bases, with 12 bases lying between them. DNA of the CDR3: TGTGCCAGCAGTTTATCCGCCAGGGGTATCTATGGCTACACCTTC. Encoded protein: CASSLSARGIYGYTF.

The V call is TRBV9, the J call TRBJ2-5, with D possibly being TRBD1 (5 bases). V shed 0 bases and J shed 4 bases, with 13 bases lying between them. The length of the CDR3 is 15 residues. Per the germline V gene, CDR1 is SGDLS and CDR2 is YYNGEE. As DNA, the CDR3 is TGTGCCAGCAGCGTAGGTATCAGGGTAGGAGAGACCCAGTACTTC. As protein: CASSVGIRVGETQYF.

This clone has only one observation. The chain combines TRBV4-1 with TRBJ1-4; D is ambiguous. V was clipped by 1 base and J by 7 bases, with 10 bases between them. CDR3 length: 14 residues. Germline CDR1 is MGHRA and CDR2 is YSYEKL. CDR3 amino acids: CASSQVGRVEKLFF. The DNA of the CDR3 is TGCGCCAGCAGCCAAGTTGGGAGGGTTGAAAAACTGTTTTTT.

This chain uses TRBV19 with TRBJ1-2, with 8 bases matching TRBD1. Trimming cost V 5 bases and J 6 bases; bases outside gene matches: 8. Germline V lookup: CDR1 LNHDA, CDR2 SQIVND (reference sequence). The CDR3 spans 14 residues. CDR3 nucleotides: TGTGCCAGTAGTGCCGGACAGGGCCTTAATGGCTACACCTTC. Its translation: CASSAGQGLNGYTF.

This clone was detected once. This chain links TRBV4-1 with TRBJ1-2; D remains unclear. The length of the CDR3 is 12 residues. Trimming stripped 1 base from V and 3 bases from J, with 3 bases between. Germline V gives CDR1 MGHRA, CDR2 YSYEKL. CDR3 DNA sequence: TGCGCCAGCAGCCAAGCGGACTATGGCTACACCTTC. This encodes CASSQADYGYTF.

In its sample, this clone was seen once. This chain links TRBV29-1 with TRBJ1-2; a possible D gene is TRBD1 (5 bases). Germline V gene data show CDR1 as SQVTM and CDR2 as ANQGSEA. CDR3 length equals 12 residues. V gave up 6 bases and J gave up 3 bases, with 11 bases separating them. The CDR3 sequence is CSVKGLDYGYTF. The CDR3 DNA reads TGCAGCGTGAAGGGGCTAGACTATGGCTACACCTTC. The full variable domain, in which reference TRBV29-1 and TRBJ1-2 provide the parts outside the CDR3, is SAVISQKPSRDICQRGTSLTIQCQVDSQVTMMFWYRQQPGQSLTLIATANQGSEATYESGFVIDKFPISRPNLTFSTLTVSNMSPEDSSIYLCSVKGLDYGYTFGSGTRLTVV.

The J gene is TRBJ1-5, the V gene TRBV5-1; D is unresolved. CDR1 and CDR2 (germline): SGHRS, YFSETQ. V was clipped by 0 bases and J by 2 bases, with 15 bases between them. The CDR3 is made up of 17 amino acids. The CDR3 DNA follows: TGCGCCAGCAGCTTGGGGCCGGGTGTGGGTGGCAATCAGCCCCAGCATTTT. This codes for CASSLGPGVGGNQPQHF. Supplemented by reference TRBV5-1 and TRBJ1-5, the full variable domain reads KAGVTQTPRYLIKTRGQQVTLSCSPISGHRSVSWYQQTPGQGLQFLFEYFSETQRNKGNFPGRFSGRQFSNSRSEMNVSTLELGDSALYLCASSLGPGVGGNQPQHFGDGTRLSIL.

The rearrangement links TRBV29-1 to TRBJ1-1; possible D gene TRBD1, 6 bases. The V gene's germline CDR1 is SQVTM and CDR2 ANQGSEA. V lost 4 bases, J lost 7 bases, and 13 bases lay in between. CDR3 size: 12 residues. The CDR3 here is CSVGTTGFEAFF. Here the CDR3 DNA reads TGCAGCGTTGGAACGACAGGATTTGAAGCTTTCTTT.

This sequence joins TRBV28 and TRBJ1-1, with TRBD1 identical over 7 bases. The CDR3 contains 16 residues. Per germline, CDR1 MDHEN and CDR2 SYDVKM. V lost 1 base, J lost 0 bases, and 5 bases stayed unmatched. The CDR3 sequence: CASSLFRDSMNTEAFF. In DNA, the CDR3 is TGTGCCAGCAGTTTATTCCGGGACAGCATGAACACTGAAGCTTTCTTT.

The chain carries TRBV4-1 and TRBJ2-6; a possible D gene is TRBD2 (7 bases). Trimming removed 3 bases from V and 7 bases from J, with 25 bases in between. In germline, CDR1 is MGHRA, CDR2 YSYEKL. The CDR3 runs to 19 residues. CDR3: CASSHPNGEGEGLANVLTF. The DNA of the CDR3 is TGCGCCAGCAGCCATCCCAACGGGGAGGGGGAAGGCTTAGCCAACGTCCTGACTTTC.

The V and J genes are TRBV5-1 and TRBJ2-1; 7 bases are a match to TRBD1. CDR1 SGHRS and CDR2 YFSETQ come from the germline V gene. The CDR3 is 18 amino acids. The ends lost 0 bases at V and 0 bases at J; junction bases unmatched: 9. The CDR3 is CASSLEGTASSSYNEQFF. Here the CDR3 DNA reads TGCGCCAGCAGCTTGGAGGGGACAGCCTCGAGCTCCTACAATGAGCAGTTCTTC.

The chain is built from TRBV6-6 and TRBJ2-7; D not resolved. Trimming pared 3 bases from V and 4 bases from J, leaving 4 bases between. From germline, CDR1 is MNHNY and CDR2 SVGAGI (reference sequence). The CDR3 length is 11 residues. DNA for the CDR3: TGTGCCAGCAGTTATTTATACGAGCAGTACTTC. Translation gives CASSYLYEQYF.

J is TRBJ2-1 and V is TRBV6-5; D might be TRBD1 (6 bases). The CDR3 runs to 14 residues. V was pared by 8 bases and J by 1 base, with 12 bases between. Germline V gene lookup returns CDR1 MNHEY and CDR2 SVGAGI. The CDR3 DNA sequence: TGTGCCAGCCATTTCACAGGGTCCTACAATGAGCAGTTCTTC. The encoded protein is CASHFTGSYNEQFF.

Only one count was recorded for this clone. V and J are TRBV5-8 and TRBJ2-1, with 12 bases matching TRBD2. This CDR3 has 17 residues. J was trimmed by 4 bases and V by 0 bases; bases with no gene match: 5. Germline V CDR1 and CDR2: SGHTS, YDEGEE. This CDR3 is CASSLVLAGGNYNEQFF. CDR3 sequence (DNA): TGTGCCAGCAGCTTGGTACTAGCGGGAGGAAATTACAATGAGCAGTTCTTC.

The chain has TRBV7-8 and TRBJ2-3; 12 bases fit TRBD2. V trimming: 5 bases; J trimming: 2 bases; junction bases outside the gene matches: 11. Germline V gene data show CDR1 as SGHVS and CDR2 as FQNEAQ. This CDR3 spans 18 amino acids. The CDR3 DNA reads TGTGCCAGCAGCCCCTCGACTAGCGGGAGAGGTGCCACAGATACGCAGTATTTT. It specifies CASSPSTSGRGATDTQYF.

The CDR3 region has the DNA TGCGCCAGCAGCATAGCAGGGGGCGCTGGCTATGGCTACACCTTC. Translated, it gives CASSIAGGAGYGYTF. The rearrangement joins TRBV5-1 to TRBJ1-2; 8 bases align to TRBD1. Trimming cost V 4 bases and J 4 bases; bases outside gene matches: 9. Germline V CDR1 and CDR2: SGHRS, YFSETQ. CDR3 length equals 15 residues.

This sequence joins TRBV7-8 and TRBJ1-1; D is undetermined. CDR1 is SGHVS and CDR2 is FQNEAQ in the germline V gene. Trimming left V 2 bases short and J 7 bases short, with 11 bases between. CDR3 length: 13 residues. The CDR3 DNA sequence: TGTGCCAGCAGCTTACTCTCCGGGGTTGAAGCTTTCTTT. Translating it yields CASSLLSGVEAFF. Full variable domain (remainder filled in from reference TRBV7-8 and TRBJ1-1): GAGVSQSPRYKVAKRGQDVALRCDPISGHVSLFWYQQALGQGPEFLTYFQNEAQLDKSGLPSDRFFAERPEGSVSTLKIQRTQQEDSAVYLCASSLLSGVEAFFGQGTRLTVV.

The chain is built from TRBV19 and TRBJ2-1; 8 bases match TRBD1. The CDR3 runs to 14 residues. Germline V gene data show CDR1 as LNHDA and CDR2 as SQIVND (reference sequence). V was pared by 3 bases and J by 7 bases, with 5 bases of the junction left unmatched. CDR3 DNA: TGTGCCAGTAGTATGCAGGGGGCAGGGAATGAGCAGTTCTTC. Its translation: CASSMQGAGNEQFF.

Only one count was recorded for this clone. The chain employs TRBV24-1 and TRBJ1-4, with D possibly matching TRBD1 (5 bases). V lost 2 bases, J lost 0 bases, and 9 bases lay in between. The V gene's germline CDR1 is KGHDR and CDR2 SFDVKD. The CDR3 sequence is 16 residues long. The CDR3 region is CATSDSRGATNEKLFF. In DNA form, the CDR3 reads TGTGCCACCAGTGATTCAAGGGGTGCAACTAATGAAAAACTGTTTTTT.